The rows below give T cell receptor beta chains drawn from one sample of a study of cytomegalovirus exposure and HLA in healthy donors. Some clones are missing from TCRdb's copy, which holds only in-frame ones; the method was immunoSEQ multiplex PCR. The top ten clones hold about 12% of a sample with approximately 150,000 clones, roughly 80% of them seen once. Sequenced input: PBMCs. All receptors derive from a woman between 50 and 59 years old in good health and CMV-seropositive. Both conserved end residues are part of each CDR3. The D gene is left open where the match is weak. Size tells how often a clone was seen (once, few, many) or the class of an expanded clone, and some rows leave it out.

DNA | CDR3 | size | D | J | V
TGTGCCACCAGCAGAGATCTGGGGGGGTACGCCTCCTACGAGCAGTACTTC | CATSRDLGGYASYEQYF | . | TRBD2 | TRBJ2-7 | TRBV15
TGTGCCAGCAGTTTATCTTTTTCCAGGGAGGACGAGCAGTACTTC | CASSLSFSREDEQYF | few | . | TRBJ2-7 | TRBV27
TGTGCCAGCAGCTTTACGACTAGCGGGGTTGGCGAGCAGTACTTC | CASSFTTSGVGEQYF | . | TRBD2 | TRBJ2-7 | TRBV5-8
TGTGCCAGCAGCTTATCCCAGGGTACTGAAGCTTTCTTT | CASSLSQGTEAFF | . | . | TRBJ1-1 | TRBV7-9
TGTGCCAGCAGTCGACAGGGATCGGGCGGGGAGCTGTTTTTT | CASSRQGSGGELFF | once | TRBD1 | TRBJ2-2 | TRBV6-5
TGTGCCAGCAGTGAACAACCTAGCGAGTGGGAGACCCAGTACTTC | CASSEQPSEWETQYF | few | . | TRBJ2-5 | TRBV2
TGTGCCAGCAGCTTAGACAGGGGGTTGGTACAGCCCCAGCATTTT | CASSLDRGLVQPQHF | few | TRBD1 | TRBJ1-5 | TRBV7-9
TGTGCCAGCAGCTTCGGACAGGGGGCGGTGATTGAAGCTTTCTTT | CASSFGQGAVIEAFF | once | TRBD1 | TRBJ1-1 | TRBV7-6
TGTGCAAGTCGCTCCGCGATCCTAGCGGGGGTTTGCACAGATACGCAGTATTTT | CASRSAILAGVCTDTQYF | . | . | TRBJ2-3 | TRBV12-2
TGTGCCAGCAGGAGCTACGGGACAGGGATCGGCTACACCTTC | CASRSYGTGIGYTF | . | TRBD1 | TRBJ1-2 | TRBV27
TGCGCCAGCAGCCAAGGGACAGGGGAGATTTACGAGCAGTACTTC | CASSQGTGEIYEQYF | . | TRBD1 | TRBJ2-7 | TRBV5-1
TGCGCCAGCAGCCCTGGGGAGGTCCCTCCCTACGAGCAGTACTTC | CASSPGEVPPYEQYF | . | . | TRBJ2-7 | TRBV5-1
TGTGCCAGCAGTGAAATTCTAGCGGGGATGGAAAACATTCAGTACTTC | CASSEILAGMENIQYF | . | TRBD2 | TRBJ2-4 | TRBV2
TGTGCCAGCAGCTCCAGGGGGCCGGTCGGGGAGCTGTTTTTT | CASSSRGPVGELFF | . | TRBD1 | TRBJ2-2 | TRBV13
TGTGCCAGCAGCCCCCTGGGGGGCTCTGGAAACACCATATATTTT | CASSPLGGSGNTIYF | . | . | TRBJ1-3 | TRBV14
TGTGCCAGCAGCCCCTGGGAGGGGCCCTACGAGCAGTACTTC | CASSPWEGPYEQYF | . | TRBD2 | TRBJ2-7 | TRBV9
TGCGCCAGCAGCTTGGCCACTCCCGGGGATGGCTACACCTTC | CASSLATPGDGYTF | few | . | TRBJ1-2 | TRBV5-1
TGTGCCAGCAGCCGGACTTCTAGCGGGGGGCGTTACGAGCAGTACTTC | CASSRTSSGGRYEQYF | . | TRBD2 | TRBJ2-7 | TRBV14
TGTGCCAGCAGCCCCGGACAGTCTTACGAGCAGTACTTC | CASSPGQSYEQYF | . | . | TRBJ2-7 | TRBV7-9
TGTGCCAGCAGTGACTCGGACTCGGTCTATGGCTACACCTTC | CASSDSDSVYGYTF | . | . | TRBJ1-2 | TRBV25-1
TGTGCCAGCAGTAAGGACAGCCTGAATCAGCCCCAGCATTTT | CASSKDSLNQPQHF | . | . | TRBJ1-5 | TRBV2
TGTGCCAGCAGCTTTTTTTCAAACGGTCAGCCCCAGCATTTT | CASSFFSNGQPQHF | . | . | TRBJ1-5 | TRBV7-2
TGTGCCAGCAGTGAACGGGGGGCGCGGGCTTTCTTT | CASSERGARAFF | . | . | TRBJ1-1 | TRBV25-1
TGTGCCAGCAGCCTAACAGATACGCAGTATTTT | CASSLTDTQYF | . | . | TRBJ2-3 | TRBV7-9
TGCGCCAGCAGCCAAGTCGAACGGAGCGAAAATTCGGATACGCAGTATTTT | CASSQVERSENSDTQYF | few | . | TRBJ2-3 | TRBV4-1
TGTGCCAGTAGTTCCCCCACGACAGGGGAAGCTTTCTTT | CASSSPTTGEAFF | . | TRBD1 | TRBJ1-1 | TRBV19
TGCGCCAGCAGCGCCGCTTTGGGGCTTGGGGAAAAACTGTTTTTT | CASSAALGLGEKLFF | few | . | TRBJ1-4 | TRBV5-1
TGCGCCAGCAGCTTGAGACAGGGCGATCAGCCCCAGCATTTT | CASSLRQGDQPQHF | . | TRBD1 | TRBJ1-5 | TRBV5-1
TGTGCCATCAGTGAGAGGGGTGAAGCTTTCTTT | CAISERGEAFF | . | . | TRBJ1-1 | TRBV10-3
TGTGCCAGCAGTTCTCTCGACTTCTCAACTAATGAAAAACTGTTTTTT | CASSSLDFSTNEKLFF | . | . | TRBJ1-4 | TRBV6-6
TGTGCCAGCAGGACAGGGGCTGAAGCTTTCTTT | CASRTGAEAFF | . | TRBD1 | TRBJ1-1 | TRBV25-1
TGCGCCAGCAACGGGGCCGGGACGGACTACTACGAGCAGTACTTC | CASNGAGTDYYEQYF | . | . | TRBJ2-7 | TRBV5-1
TGCGCCAGCAGCGAAGGGGATACTGAAGCTTTCTTT | CASSEGDTEAFF | few | . | TRBJ1-1 | TRBV10-1
TGTGCCAGCAGCTTCGGACAGGGGGGAGTCTATGGCTACACCTTC | CASSFGQGGVYGYTF | . | TRBD1 | TRBJ1-2 | TRBV5-6
TGTGCCAGCAGTTTTTACGGTTCTAATCAGCCCCAGCATTTT | CASSFYGSNQPQHF | . | . | TRBJ1-5 | TRBV6-9
TGTGCCAGCAGTGACCTACAGGGGGAAAAACTGTTTTTT | CASSDLQGEKLFF | few | TRBD1 | TRBJ1-4 | TRBV6-1
TGTGCCAGCAGTTCCCCCATCGATACGCAGTATTTT | CASSSPIDTQYF | . | . | TRBJ2-3 | TRBV7-3
TGTGCCAGCAGTGAGCGGCTAGCGGGGGGGGGTTCGGTTGAGCAGTTCTTC | CASSERLAGGGSVEQFF | once | TRBD2 | TRBJ2-1 | TRBV2
TGTGCCAGCAGTGAGGGAGGGAGTTACAATGAGCAGTTCTTC | CASSEGGSYNEQFF | . | TRBD2 | TRBJ2-1 | TRBV2
TGCGCCAGCAGCCAAGAACCCCCCGGTAGCGGGGTGTGGAATGAGCAGTTCTTC | CASSQEPPGSGVWNEQFF | . | TRBD2 | TRBJ2-1 | TRBV4-1
TGTGCCAGCAGTGACTACCGCACAGATACGCAGTATTTT | CASSDYRTDTQYF | . | . | TRBJ2-3 | TRBV6-1
TGTGCCAGCAGCTCCCTAGGACAGAGCTCTGGAAACACCATATATTTT | CASSSLGQSSGNTIYF | few | . | TRBJ1-3 | TRBV27
TGTGCCAGCAGCTTAACAGGGAGAGGAAACACCATATATTTT | CASSLTGRGNTIYF | . | . | TRBJ1-3 | TRBV9
TGTGCCAGCAGCTTAGCCCTCCAGGGTAGCGGGGGGCCGCATACGCAGTATTTT | CASSLALQGSGGPHTQYF | . | TRBD2 | TRBJ2-3 | TRBV11-2
TGTGCCAGCAGCCCAAAGCGGGGGTACAGCTCCGTCGGTGAGCAGTTCTTC | CASSPKRGYSSVGEQFF | . | TRBD2 | TRBJ2-1 | TRBV5-8
TGTGCCAGCAGCTTACGGGTTAAGACTAGCGGGGGGGACAACACCGGGGAGCTGTTTTTT | CASSLRVKTSGGDNTGELFF | . | TRBD2 | TRBJ2-2 | TRBV7-8
TGTGCCAGCAGCGTTACAGGTGACGAGACCCAGTACTTC | CASSVTGDETQYF | once | . | TRBJ2-5 | TRBV9
TGTGCCATCAACGATCCTGGCGGCTATGGCTACACCTTC | CAINDPGGYGYTF | . | . | TRBJ1-2 | TRBV10-3
TGTGCCAGCAATCGAGGGGGTGAAGCTTTCTTT | CASNRGGEAFF | . | . | TRBJ1-1 | TRBV6-5
TGTGCTAGTGGTCCGGACAGGGGGCTTGGCGAGCAGTACTTC | CASGPDRGLGEQYF | few | TRBD1 | TRBJ2-7 | TRBV12-5
TGTGCCAGCAGTGTAAAGGACAGCGTCTACGAGCAGTACTTC | CASSVKDSVYEQYF | . | . | TRBJ2-7 | TRBV6-1
TGTGCCATCAGTGAGTCCCCAGGGGGAACTAATGAAAAACTGTTTTTT | CAISESPGGTNEKLFF | . | TRBD1 | TRBJ1-4 | TRBV10-3
TGTGCCAGCATGCGGACAGGTGGAAACGAGCAGTACTTC | CASMRTGGNEQYF | . | TRBD1 | TRBJ2-7 | TRBV2
TGTGCCAGCTCACCACCGAATCCTCAGTCTAGAGCCTACAATGAGCAGTTCTTC | CASSPPNPQSRAYNEQFF | . | . | TRBJ2-1 | TRBV18
TGTGCCTGGAGTGGTTCCGCGACACCCTACGAGCAGTACTTC | CAWSGSATPYEQYF | . | . | TRBJ2-7 | TRBV30
TGTGCCAGCAGCGTAGCGGGAAGCAATCAGCCCCAGCATTTT | CASSVAGSNQPQHF | . | . | TRBJ1-5 | TRBV9
TGTGCCAGCAGTTACTCGGGCAGGCTTGAAGCTTTCTTT | CASSYSGRLEAFF | . | . | TRBJ1-1 | TRBV6-6
TGTGCCAGTACTCTATCGGGCCTCGGGGGGACCCAGTACTTC | CASTLSGLGGTQYF | . | . | TRBJ2-5 | TRBV19
TGTGCCAGCAGCGTGGGAAGAGGGACAGGAAGGTACGAGCAGTACTTC | CASSVGRGTGRYEQYF | . | TRBD1 | TRBJ2-7 | TRBV9
TGCGCCAGCCGTCTCCAGTTCACAGATACGCAGTATTTT | CASRLQFTDTQYF | . | . | TRBJ2-3 | TRBV4-1